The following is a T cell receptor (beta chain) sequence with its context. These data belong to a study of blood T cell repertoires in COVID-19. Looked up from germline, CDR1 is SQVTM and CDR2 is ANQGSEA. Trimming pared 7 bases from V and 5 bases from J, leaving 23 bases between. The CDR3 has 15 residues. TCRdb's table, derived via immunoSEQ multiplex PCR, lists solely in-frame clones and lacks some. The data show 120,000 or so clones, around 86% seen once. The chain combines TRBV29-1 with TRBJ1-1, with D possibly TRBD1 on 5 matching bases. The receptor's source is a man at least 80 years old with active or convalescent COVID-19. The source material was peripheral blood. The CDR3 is CSGSGGRGAQTEAFF. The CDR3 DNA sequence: TGCAGCGGATCCGGGGGTCGCGGGGCCCAAACTGAAGCTTTCTTT. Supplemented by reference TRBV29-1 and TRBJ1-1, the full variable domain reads SAVISQKPSRDICQRGTSLTIQCQVDSQVTMMFWYRQQPGQSLTLIATANQGSEATYESGFVIDKFPISRPNLTFSTLTVSNMSPEDSSIYLCSGSGGRGAQTEAFFGQGTRLTVV.